This entry is about one T cell receptor beta chain. Its cognate antigen is unknown. The data are from a study of cytomegalovirus exposure and HLA in healthy donors. Study observations and caveats: Despite most TCR sequences being rare, some public TCRs occurred in many donors.

V dropped 2 bases and J dropped 0 bases, with 14 bases sitting between them. The CDR3 runs to 17 residues. Germline CDR1 and CDR2: MNHNS and SASEGT. Here immunoSEQ multiplex PCR was the method, and the copy in TCRdb shows in-frame clones only, minus some. The sample lists fewer than 250,000 clones; approximately 87% were seen once. Material for sequencing was PBMCs. This clonotype originated in a woman between 18 and 30 years old in good health and CMV-seronegative. This chain links TRBV6-1 with TRBJ1-5; the D is unclear. DNA for the CDR3: TGTGCCAGCAGTGAATGGTCGGAAAGGATTAGCAATCAGCCCCAGCATTTT. Its translation: CASSEWSERISNQPQHF.